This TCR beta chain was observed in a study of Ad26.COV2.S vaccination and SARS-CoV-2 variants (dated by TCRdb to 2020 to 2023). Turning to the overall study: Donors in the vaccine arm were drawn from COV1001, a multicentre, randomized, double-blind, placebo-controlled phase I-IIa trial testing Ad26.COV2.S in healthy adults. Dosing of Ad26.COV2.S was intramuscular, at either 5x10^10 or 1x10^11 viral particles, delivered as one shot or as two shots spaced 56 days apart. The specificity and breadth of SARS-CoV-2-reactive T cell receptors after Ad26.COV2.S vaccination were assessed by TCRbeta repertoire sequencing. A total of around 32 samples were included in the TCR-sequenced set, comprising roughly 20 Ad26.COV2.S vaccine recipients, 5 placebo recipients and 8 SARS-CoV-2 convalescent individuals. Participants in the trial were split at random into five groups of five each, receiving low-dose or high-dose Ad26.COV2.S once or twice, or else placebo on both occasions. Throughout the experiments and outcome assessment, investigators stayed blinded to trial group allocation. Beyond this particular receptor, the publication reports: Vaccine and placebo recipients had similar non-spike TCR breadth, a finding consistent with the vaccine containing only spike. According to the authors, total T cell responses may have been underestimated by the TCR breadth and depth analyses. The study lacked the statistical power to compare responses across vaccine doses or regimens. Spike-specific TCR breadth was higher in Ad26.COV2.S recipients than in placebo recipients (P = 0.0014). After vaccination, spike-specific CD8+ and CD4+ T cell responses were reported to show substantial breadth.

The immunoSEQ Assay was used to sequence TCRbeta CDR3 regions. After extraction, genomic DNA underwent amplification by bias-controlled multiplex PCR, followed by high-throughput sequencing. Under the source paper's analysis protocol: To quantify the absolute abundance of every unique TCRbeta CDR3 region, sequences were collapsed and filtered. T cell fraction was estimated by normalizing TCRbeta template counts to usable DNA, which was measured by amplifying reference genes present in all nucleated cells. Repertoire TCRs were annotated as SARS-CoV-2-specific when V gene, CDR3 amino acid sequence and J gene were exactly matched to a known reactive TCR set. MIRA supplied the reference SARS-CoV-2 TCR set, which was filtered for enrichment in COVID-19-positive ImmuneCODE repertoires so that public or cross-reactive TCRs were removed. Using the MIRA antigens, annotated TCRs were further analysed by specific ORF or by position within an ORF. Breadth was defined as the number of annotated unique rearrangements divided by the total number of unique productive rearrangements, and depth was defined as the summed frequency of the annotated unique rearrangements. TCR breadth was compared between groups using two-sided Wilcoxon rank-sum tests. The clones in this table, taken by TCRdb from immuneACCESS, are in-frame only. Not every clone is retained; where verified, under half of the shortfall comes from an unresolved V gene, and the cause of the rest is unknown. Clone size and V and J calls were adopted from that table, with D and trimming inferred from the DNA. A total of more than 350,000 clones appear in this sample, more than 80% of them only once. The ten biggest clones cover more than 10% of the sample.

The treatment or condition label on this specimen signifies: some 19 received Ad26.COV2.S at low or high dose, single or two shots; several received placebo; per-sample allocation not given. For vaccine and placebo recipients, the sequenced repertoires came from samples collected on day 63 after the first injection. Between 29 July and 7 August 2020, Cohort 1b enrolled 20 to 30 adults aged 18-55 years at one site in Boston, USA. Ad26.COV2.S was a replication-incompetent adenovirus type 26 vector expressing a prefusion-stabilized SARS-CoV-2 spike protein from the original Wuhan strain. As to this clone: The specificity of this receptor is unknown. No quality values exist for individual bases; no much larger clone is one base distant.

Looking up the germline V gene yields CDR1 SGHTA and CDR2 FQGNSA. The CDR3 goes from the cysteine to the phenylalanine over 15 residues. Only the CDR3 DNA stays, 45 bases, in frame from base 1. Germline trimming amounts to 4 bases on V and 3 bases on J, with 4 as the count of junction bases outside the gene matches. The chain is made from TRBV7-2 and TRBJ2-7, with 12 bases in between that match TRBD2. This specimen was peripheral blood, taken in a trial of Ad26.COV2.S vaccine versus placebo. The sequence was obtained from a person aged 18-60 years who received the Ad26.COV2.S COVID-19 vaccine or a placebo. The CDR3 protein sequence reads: CASSWTSGTHYEQYF. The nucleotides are TGTGCCAGCAGCTGGACTAGCGGGACTCACTACGAGCAGTACTTC.